This TCR beta chain was captured by sequencing in a study of CD8 T cells in ankylosing spondylitis. Study-level results: Reported data indicate significant enrichment of disease-linked clones within matched ankylosing spondylitis synovial fluid. A TCR beta motif made of about 8 highly homologous variants seemed typical of ankylosing spondylitis blood. The authors found the disease-linked clones to be CD8+ and relatively rare in peripheral blood.

Per germline, CDR1 MNHEY and CDR2 SVGEGT. This CDR3 spans 13 amino acids. With 7 bases removed from V and 5 bases from J, the gap between germline ends came to 9 bases. A remark on this clonotype: Its target is not known.

Making use of molecular barcodes, quantitative 5'-RACE generated TCR beta libraries. TCRdb re-called the 5' RACE reads through MiXCR, storing one row per CDR3 protein. The sample has about 450,000 distinct CDR3 sequences, about 25% seen once; the top ten hold 0.85% to 1%. This sequence joins TRBV6-2 or TRBV6-3 and TRBJ1-6; D not resolved. The clonotype originates from a male donor with ankylosing spondylitis. Sequencing was carried out using blood, either unsorted or a sorted T cell fraction (not recorded which). The CDR3 DNA reads as TGTGCCAGCAACACGGATAATAATTCACCCCTCCACTTT. It yields the protein CASNTDNNSPLHF.